A selection of T cell receptor beta chains follows, all from one sample in a study of graft-versus-host responses after intestinal transplantation. Data came from immunoSEQ multiplex PCR; TCRdb stores just in-frame clones and leaves some out. The repertoire has some 13,000 clones, roughly 30% of them found once; the top ten carry roughly 5%. Here the sequenced sample was alloreactive CD4+ T cells from a mixed lymphocyte reaction culture, taken before intestinal transplant. The receptors were sampled from a human patient who received an intestinal transplant. Each CDR3 is given without its conserved first and last residue. A D gene is named only where the DNA matches it firmly.

CDR3aa,j_gene,v_gene,d_gene
ASSKTGRSYEQY,TRBJ2-7,TRBV5-4,.
ASSESGGFRTQY,TRBJ2-3,TRBV10-1,.
ASSQDVGNNEQF,TRBJ2-1,TRBV4-1,.
ASRSGQGSGQPQH,TRBJ1-5,TRBV10-2,TRBD1
ANPRRPSTDTQY,TRBJ2-3,TRBV5-1,.
ASSWGLQETQY,TRBJ2-5,TRBV11-3,.
ASSRSGIGDTQY,TRBJ2-3,TRBV7-2,TRBD2
ASNIQGASTGELF,TRBJ2-2,TRBV6-5,TRBD1
ASSFWTDYEQY,TRBJ2-7,TRBV5-8,.
ASSLLAQGEQY,TRBJ2-7,TRBV7-9,.
ASSPGGSSYEQY,TRBJ2-7,TRBV5-5,.
AWSRGGSGANVLT,TRBJ2-6,TRBV30,.
ASSVAGGRRAQY,TRBJ2-5,TRBV6-5,TRBD2
ASRPTPTGTYGYT,TRBJ1-2,TRBV6-5,TRBD1
ASSPNGQGVETQY,TRBJ2-5,TRBV6-5,TRBD1
ASSYSSYSYEQY,TRBJ2-7,TRBV6-9,.
ASSPRAENTEAF,TRBJ1-1,TRBV18,.
ASSLDNQPQH,TRBJ1-5,TRBV5-6,.
ATSRDPLAVNTGELF,TRBJ2-2,TRBV15,.
ASSPSLGLTKNIQY,TRBJ2-4,TRBV28,.
ASSKKGDLWDDEQF,TRBJ2-1,TRBV18,.
AWSTGTGGDGYT,TRBJ1-2,TRBV30,TRBD1
ASGRSLAKNIQY,TRBJ2-4,TRBV18,.
ASSTDRDEQY,TRBJ2-7,TRBV11-2,TRBD1
ASSRQWTGETYGYT,TRBJ1-2,TRBV19,TRBD1
ASSMGLAGTYNEQF,TRBJ2-1,TRBV7-9,TRBD2
ASSEGLAGSGELF,TRBJ2-2,TRBV2,TRBD2
ASTRGFAVGGYT,TRBJ1-2,TRBV5-4,TRBD1
ASSDYQGLAYNEQF,TRBJ2-1,TRBV2,.
ASSQDLVMGDSGNTIY,TRBJ1-3,TRBV14,.
TSSSLGLAGSGANVLT,TRBJ2-6,TRBV5-1,TRBD2
ASSRPGGRNTGELF,TRBJ2-2,TRBV18,TRBD2
ASSHRREAGQY,TRBJ2-7,TRBV16,TRBD2
ASSLRSGSGLDEQY,TRBJ2-7,TRBV7-2,TRBD2
ASSLQQGRGEQF,TRBJ2-1,TRBV7-9,TRBD1
ASSYWGPDTQY,TRBJ2-3,TRBV6-5,.
ASSLAGGHYEQY,TRBJ2-7,TRBV5-4,TRBD2
ARGTSGRSEQY,TRBJ2-7,TRBV2,TRBD2
ASSLSFAGGAGELF,TRBJ2-2,TRBV4-3,TRBD2
ASRRREGHNEQF,TRBJ2-1,TRBV5-1,TRBD2
ASRRTGAQETQY,TRBJ2-5,TRBV19,TRBD1
ASSPSRRGNTIY,TRBJ1-3,TRBV6-1,.
ASSSTANSYEQY,TRBJ2-7,TRBV28,.
ASSLAVAGEVEQF,TRBJ2-1,TRBV7-8,TRBD2
ASSYRLAGSYNEQF,TRBJ2-1,TRBV6-8,TRBD2
ASSLWSGTGNTIY,TRBJ1-3,TRBV28,.
ASTLETGHYGYT,TRBJ1-2,TRBV2,.
ASGLAGTGKRNYGYT,TRBJ1-2,TRBV12-5,TRBD1
ASSRGRNHNEQF,TRBJ2-1,TRBV19,.
ASSWQPDKNTEAF,TRBJ1-1,TRBV5-1,.
ASSSRFYERY,TRBJ2-5,TRBV27,.
ASSLVRDRLYGYT,TRBJ1-2,TRBV13,.
ASSLQGARETQY,TRBJ2-5,TRBV5-4,TRBD1
ASTEGNTGELF,TRBJ2-2,TRBV28,.